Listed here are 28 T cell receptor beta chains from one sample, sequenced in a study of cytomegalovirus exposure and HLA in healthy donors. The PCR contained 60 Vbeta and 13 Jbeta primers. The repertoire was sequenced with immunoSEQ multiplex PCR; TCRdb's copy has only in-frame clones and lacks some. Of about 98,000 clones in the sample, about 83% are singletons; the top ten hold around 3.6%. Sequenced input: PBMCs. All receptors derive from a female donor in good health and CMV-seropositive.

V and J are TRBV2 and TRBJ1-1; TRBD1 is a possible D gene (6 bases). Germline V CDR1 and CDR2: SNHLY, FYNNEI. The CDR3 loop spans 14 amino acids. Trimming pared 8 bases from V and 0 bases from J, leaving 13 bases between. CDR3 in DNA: TGTGCCAGCCCAACCGGGACAATGAACACTGAAGCTTTCTTT. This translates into CASPTGTMNTEAFF.

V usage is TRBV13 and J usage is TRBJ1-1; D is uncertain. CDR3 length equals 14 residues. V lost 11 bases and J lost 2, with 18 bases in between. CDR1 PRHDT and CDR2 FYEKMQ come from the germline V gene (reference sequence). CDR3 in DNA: TGTGCCCTGAGACCGGGATTACTTAACACTGAAGCTTTCTTT. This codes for CALRPGLLNTEAFF.

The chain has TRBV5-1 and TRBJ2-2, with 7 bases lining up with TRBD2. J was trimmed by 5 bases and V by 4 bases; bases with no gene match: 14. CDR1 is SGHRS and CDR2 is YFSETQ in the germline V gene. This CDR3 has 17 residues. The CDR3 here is CASSPLTGTTATGELFF. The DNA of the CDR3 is TGCGCCAGCAGCCCACTGACCGGGACTACAGCGACCGGGGAGCTGTTTTTT. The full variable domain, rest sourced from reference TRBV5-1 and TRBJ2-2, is KAGVTQTPRYLIKTRGQQVTLSCSPISGHRSVSWYQQTPGQGLQFLFEYFSETQRNKGNFPGRFSGRQFSNSRSEMNVSTLELGDSALYLCASSPLTGTTATGELFFGEGSRLTVL.

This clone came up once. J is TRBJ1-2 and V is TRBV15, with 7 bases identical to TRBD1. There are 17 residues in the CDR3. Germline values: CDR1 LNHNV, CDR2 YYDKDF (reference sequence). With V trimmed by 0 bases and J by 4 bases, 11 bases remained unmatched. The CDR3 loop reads CATSRDSGQKIFYGYTF. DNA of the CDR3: TGTGCCACCAGCAGAGATTCGGGACAGAAAATCTTCTATGGCTACACCTTC.

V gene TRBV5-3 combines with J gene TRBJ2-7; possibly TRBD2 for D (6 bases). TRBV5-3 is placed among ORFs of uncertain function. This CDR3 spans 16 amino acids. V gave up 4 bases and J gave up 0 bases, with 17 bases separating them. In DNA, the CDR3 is TGTGCCAGAAGCCGGGTTCTTGCGGGGAGCTCCTACGAGCAGTACTTC. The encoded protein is CARSRVLAGSSYEQYF.

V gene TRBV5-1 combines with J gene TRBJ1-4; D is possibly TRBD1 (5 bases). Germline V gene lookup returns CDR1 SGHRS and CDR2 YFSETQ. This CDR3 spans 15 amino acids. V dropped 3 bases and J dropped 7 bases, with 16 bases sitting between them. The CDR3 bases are TGCGCCAGCAGCTCCGCGGGGGTAGAGGGTGAAAAACTGTTTTTT. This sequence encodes CASSSAGVEGEKLFF.

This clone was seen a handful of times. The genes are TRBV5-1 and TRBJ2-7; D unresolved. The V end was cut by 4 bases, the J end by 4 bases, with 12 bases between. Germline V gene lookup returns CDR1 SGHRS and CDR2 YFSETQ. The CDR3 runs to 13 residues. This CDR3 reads CASSPAEHYEQYF. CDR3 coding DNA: TGCGCCAGCAGCCCTGCGGAACATTACGAGCAGTACTTC.

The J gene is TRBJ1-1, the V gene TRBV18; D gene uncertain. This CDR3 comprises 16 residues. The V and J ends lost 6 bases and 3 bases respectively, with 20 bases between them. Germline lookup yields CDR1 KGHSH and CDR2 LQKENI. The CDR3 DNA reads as TGTGCCAGCTCCCAAACCCGGGTGCTGAGGGACACTGAAGCTTTCTTT. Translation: CASSQTRVLRDTEAFF.

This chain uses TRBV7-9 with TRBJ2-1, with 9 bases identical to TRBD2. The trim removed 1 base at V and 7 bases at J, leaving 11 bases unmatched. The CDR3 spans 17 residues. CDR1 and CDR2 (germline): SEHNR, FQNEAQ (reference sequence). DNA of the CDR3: TGTGCCAGCAGCTTAGGCCCTCCGAGCGGGGGGAGGAATGAGCAGTTCTTC. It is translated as CASSLGPPSGGRNEQFF. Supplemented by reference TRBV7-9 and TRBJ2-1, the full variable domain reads DTGVSQNPRHKITKRGQNVTFRCDPISEHNRLYWYRQTLGQGPEFLTYFQNEAQLEKSRLLSDRFSAERPKGSFSTLEIQRTEQGDSAMYLCASSLGPPSGGRNEQFFGPGTRLTVL.

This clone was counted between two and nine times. The CDR3 protein is CASSFSTSGRAKRGYEQYF. CDR3 nucleotide sequence: TGTGCCAGCAGCTTCTCGACTAGCGGGAGAGCCAAACGGGGCTACGAGCAGTACTTC. V and J are TRBV7-8 and TRBJ2-7; 12 nucleotides agree with TRBD2. The CDR3 consists of 19 residues. Germline loops: CDR1 SGHVS, CDR2 FQNEAQ. V trimming: 3 bases; J trimming: 3 bases; junction bases outside the gene matches: 15.

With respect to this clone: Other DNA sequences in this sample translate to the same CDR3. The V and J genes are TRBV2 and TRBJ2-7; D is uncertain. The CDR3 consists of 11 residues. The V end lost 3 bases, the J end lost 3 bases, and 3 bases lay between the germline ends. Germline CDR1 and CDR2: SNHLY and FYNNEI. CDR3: CASSDSYEQYF. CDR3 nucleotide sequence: TGTGCCAGCAGTGATAGCTACGAGCAGTACTTC.

CDR3 sequence reads: CASSYGGQGIYGYTF. DNA for the CDR3: TGTGCCAGCAGCTACGGGGGACAGGGCATCTATGGCTACACCTTC. The chain is built from TRBV7-9 and TRBJ1-2, with 9 bases matching TRBD1. Germline lookup yields CDR1 SEHNR and CDR2 FQNEAQ (reference sequence). The J segment lost 4 bases and the V segment lost 4 bases, leaving 7 bases of the junction unmatched. This CDR3 is 15 amino acids long.

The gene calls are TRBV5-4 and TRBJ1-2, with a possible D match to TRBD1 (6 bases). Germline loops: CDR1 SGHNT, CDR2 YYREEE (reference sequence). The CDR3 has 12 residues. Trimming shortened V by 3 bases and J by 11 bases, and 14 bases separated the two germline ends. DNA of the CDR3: TGTGCCAGCAGCTCCCGACAGGCGGAGTACACCTTC. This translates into CASSSRQAEYTF.

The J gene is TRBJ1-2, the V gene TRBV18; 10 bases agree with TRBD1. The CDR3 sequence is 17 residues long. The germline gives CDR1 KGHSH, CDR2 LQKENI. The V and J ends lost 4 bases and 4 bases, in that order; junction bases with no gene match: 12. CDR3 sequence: CASSQFGTGAQFYGYTF. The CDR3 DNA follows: TGTGCCAGCTCACAGTTCGGGACAGGGGCGCAATTCTATGGCTACACCTTC.

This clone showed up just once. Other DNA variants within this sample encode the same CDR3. CDR3 sequence: CASSPGLAGDTDTQYF. The CDR3 DNA follows: TGCGCCAGCAGCCCCGGACTAGCGGGGGACACAGATACGCAGTATTTT. The V gene is TRBV5-1, the J gene TRBJ2-3; 13 bases fit TRBD2. The CDR3 has 16 amino acids. CDR1 and CDR2 from the germline V gene are SGHRS and YFSETQ. Trimming at V came to 4 bases and at J to 2 bases, leaving 4 bases not matched to a gene.

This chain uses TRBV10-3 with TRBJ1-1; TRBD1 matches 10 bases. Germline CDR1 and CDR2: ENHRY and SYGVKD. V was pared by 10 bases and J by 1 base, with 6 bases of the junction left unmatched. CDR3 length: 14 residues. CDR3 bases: TGTGCCACCGTGGGGACAGGGGAGAACACTGAAGCTTTCTTT. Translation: CATVGTGENTEAFF.

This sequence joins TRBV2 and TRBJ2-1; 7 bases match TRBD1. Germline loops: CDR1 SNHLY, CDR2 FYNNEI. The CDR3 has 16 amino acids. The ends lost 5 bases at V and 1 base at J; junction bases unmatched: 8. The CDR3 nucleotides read TGTGCCAGCAGTTTTTCGCGACAGGGTTCCTACAATGAGCAGTTCTTC. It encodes CASSFSRQGSYNEQFF.

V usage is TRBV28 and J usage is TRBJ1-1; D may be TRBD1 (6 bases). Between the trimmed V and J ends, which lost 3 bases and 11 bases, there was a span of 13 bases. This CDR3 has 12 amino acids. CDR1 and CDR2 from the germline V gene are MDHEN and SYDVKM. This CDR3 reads CASSFAGETAFF. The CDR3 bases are TGTGCCAGCAGTTTCGCAGGGGAGACGGCTTTCTTT.

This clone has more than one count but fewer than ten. The CDR3 region has the DNA TGTGCCAGCAGCCCCGGGACAGGGGGCAATGAGCAGTTCTTC. Amino acid sequence: CASSPGTGGNEQFF. J is TRBJ2-1 and V is TRBV6-5; 11 nucleotides match TRBD1. The CDR3 is 14 amino acids. Per germline, CDR1 MNHEY and CDR2 SVGAGI. V lost 6 bases to trimming and J lost 6 bases; unmatched junction nucleotides: 4.

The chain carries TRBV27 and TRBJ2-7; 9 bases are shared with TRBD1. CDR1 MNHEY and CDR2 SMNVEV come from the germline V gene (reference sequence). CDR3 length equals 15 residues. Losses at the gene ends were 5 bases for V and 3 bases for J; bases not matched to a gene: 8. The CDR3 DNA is TGTGCCAGCAGTCGGACAGGGGAGTCCCACTACGAGCAGTACTTC. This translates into CASSRTGESHYEQYF.

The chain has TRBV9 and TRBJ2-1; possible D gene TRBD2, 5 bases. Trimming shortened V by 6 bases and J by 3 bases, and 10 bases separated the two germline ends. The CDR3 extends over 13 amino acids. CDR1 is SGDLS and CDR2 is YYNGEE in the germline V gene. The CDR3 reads CASKASNYNEQFF. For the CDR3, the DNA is TGTGCCAGCAAGGCTAGCAACTACAATGAGCAGTTCTTC. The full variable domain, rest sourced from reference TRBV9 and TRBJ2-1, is DSGVTQTPKHLITATGQRVTLRCSPRSGDLSVYWYQQSLDQGLQFLIQYYNGEERAKGNILERFSAQQFPDLHSELNLSSLELGDSALYFCASKASNYNEQFFGPGTRLTVL.

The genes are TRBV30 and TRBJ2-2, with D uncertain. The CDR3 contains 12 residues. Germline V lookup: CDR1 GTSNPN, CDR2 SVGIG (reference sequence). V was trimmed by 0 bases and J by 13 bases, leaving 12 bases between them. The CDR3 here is CAWSVTADGLFF. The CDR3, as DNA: TGTGCCTGGAGTGTAACAGCAGACGGGCTGTTTTTT.

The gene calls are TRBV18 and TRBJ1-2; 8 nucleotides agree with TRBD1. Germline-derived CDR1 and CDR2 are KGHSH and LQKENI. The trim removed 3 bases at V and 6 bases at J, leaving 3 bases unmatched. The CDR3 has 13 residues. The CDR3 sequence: CASSPGQGHGYTF. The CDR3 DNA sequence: TGTGCCAGCTCACCTGGACAGGGACATGGCTACACCTTC. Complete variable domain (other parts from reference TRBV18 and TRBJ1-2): NAGVMQNPRHLVRRRGQEARLRCSPMKGHSHVYWYRQLPEEGLKFMVYLQKENIIDESGMPKERFSAEFPKEGPSILRIQQVVRGDSAAYFCASSPGQGHGYTFGSGTRLTVV.

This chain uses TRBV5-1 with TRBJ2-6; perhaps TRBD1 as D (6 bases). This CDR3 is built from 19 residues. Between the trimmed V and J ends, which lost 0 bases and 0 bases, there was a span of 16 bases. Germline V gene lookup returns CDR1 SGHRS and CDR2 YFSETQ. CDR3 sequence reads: CASSLAWAGAISGANVLTF. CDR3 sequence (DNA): TGCGCCAGCAGCTTGGCCTGGGCAGGGGCCATCTCTGGGGCCAACGTCCTGACTTTC.

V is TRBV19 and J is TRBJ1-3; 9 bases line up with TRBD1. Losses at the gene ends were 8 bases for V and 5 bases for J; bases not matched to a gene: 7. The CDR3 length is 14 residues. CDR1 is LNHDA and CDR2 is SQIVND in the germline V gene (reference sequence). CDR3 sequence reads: CASGGQGIRNTIYF. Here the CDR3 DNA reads TGTGCCAGTGGGGGACAGGGAATTCGAAACACCATATATTTT.

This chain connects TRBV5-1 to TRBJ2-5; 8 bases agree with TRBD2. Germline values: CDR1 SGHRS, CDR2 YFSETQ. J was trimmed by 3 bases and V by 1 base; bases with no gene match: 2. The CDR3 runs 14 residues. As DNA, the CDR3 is TGCGCCAGCAGCTTGACAGCGGGGGAAGAGACCCAGTACTTC. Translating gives CASSLTAGEETQYF.

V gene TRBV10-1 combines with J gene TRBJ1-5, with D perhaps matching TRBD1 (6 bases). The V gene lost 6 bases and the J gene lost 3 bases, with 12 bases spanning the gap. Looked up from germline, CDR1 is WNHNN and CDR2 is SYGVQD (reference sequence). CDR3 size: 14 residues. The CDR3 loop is CASRVYRVNQPQHF. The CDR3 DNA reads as TGCGCCAGCAGAGTGTACAGGGTCAATCAGCCCCAGCATTTT.

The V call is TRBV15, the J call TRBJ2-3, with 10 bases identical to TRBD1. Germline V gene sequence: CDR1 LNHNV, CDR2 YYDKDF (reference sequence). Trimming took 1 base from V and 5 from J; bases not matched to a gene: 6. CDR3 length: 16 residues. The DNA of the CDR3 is TGTGCCACCAGCAGAGTATCCGGGACAGGGGTAGATACGCAGTATTTT. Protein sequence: CATSRVSGTGVDTQYF.